These T cell receptor beta chains were read from a single sample in a study of cytomegalovirus exposure and HLA in healthy donors. Profiled with immunoSEQ multiplex PCR; TCRdb holds only in-frame clones, not every one. The repertoire holds around 150,000 clones, with about 60% as singletons. Material for sequencing was PBMCs. These receptors originate from a woman aged 55-70 years in good health and CMV-seropositive. Each CDR3 is given with its conserved first and last residue. A D gene is named only where the DNA matches it firmly. Size tells how often a clone was seen (once, few, many) or the class of an expanded clone, and some rows leave it out.

V	D	size	J	CDR3	DNA
TRBV19	NA	NA	TRBJ1-5	CASSIVGANQPQHF	TGTGCCAGTAGTATAGTTGGGGCTAATCAGCCCCAGCATTTT
TRBV13	NA	few	TRBJ1-1	CASSARSSTEAFF	TGTGCCAGCAGCGCTCGGTCCTCCACTGAAGCTTTCTTT
TRBV28	TRBD2	once	TRBJ2-6	CASSSLRRLAASGANVLTF	TGTGCCAGCAGTTCTCTCCGGAGACTAGCGGCTTCTGGGGCCAACGTCCTGACTTTC
TRBV9	TRBD2	few	TRBJ2-2	CASSVGGLAGTTGELFF	TGTGCCAGCAGCGTAGGGGGGCTAGCGGGAACCACCGGGGAGCTGTTTTTT
TRBV6-5	NA	NA	TRBJ2-7	CASSYLATVNEQYF	TGTGCCAGCAGTTACTTGGCCACAGTCAACGAGCAGTACTTC
TRBV4-3	NA	few	TRBJ2-1	CASSQVLLGGLSYNEQFF	TGCGCCAGCAGCCAAGTTCTCCTCGGCGGTCTCTCCTACAATGAGCAGTTCTTC
TRBV11-2	TRBD2	once	TRBJ2-1	CASSLVGTSSYNEQFF	TGTGCCAGCAGCTTAGTAGGGACTAGCTCCTACAATGAGCAGTTCTTC
TRBV5-1	NA	NA	TRBJ1-1	CASSLISGMNTEAFF	TGCGCCAGCAGCTTGATTTCAGGGATGAACACTGAAGCTTTCTTT
TRBV5-1	NA	NA	TRBJ1-1	CASSLDPMNTEAFF	TGCGCCAGCAGCTTGGATCCCATGAACACTGAAGCTTTCTTT
TRBV9	NA	few	TRBJ1-5	CASSKGGSNQPQHF	TGTGCCAGCAGTAAAGGAGGGAGCAATCAGCCCCAGCATTTT
TRBV28	TRBD1	few	TRBJ1-2	CATVRRGRGYGYTF	TGTGCCACTGTACGGAGGGGGCGCGGCTATGGCTACACCTTC
TRBV19	TRBD1	NA	TRBJ1-6	CASSMGQGKNSPLHF	TGTGCCAGTAGTATGGGACAGGGAAAGAATTCACCCCTCCACTTT
TRBV6-5	TRBD2	NA	TRBJ2-7	CASSRGEGQQYF	TGTGCCAGCAGTCGCGGGGAGGGGCAGCAGTACTTC
TRBV10-3	NA	NA	TRBJ2-1	CAISESELDFSNEQFF	TGTGCCATCAGTGAGTCGGAACTAGATTTCTCAAATGAGCAGTTCTTC
TRBV5-6	TRBD1	NA	TRBJ2-5	CASSRQGTETQYF	TGTGCCAGCAGTAGACAGGGGACAGAGACCCAGTACTTC
TRBV4-3	NA	NA	TRBJ2-5	CASSQGGGRWGGGETQYF	TGCGCCAGCAGCCAAGGAGGTGGTAGGTGGGGAGGAGGAGAGACCCAGTACTTC
TRBV18	TRBD1	few	TRBJ2-7	CASSSGTGAPYEQYF	TGTGCCAGCTCGTCCGGGACAGGGGCGCCCTACGAGCAGTACTTC
TRBV27	NA	NA	TRBJ2-5	CASYSPREGMETQYF	TGTGCCAGCTACTCTCCCCGAGAGGGCATGGAGACCCAGTACTTC
TRBV7-9	TRBD1	few	TRBJ2-5	CASSRGDRGYQETQYF	TGTGCCAGCAGCCGGGGGGACAGGGGGTACCAAGAGACCCAGTACTTC
TRBV28	NA	few	TRBJ1-4	CASRTGLRNNEKLFF	TGTGCCAGCAGAACAGGGTTGAGAAATAATGAAAAACTGTTTTTT
TRBV28	TRBD2	NA	TRBJ2-7	CASTLAGGTNEQYF	TGTGCCAGCACACTAGCGGGAGGTACTAACGAGCAGTACTTC
TRBV7-2	TRBD2	NA	TRBJ2-3	CASSFRSGGTQYF	TGTGCCAGCAGCTTCAGATCCGGGGGGACGCAGTATTTT
TRBV15	TRBD2	few	TRBJ2-5	CATSRGRTSGQETQYF	TGTGCCACCAGCAGAGGTCGGACTAGCGGCCAAGAGACCCAGTACTTC
TRBV5-6	NA	NA	TRBJ2-3	CASTLIGSRVGTDTQYF	TGTGCCAGCACCCTAATCGGTTCGCGGGTGGGCACAGATACGCAGTATTTT
TRBV15	NA	NA	TRBJ2-7	CATSRDISYEQYF	TGTGCCACCAGCAGAGACATCTCCTACGAGCAGTACTTC
TRBV20-1	NA	NA	TRBJ1-1	CSARRAGEAFF	TGCAGTGCTAGAAGGGCAGGGGAAGCTTTCTTT
TRBV7-3	NA	NA	TRBJ2-1	CASSLTQGTDEQFF	TGTGCCAGCAGCTTAACACAGGGAACTGATGAGCAGTTCTTC
TRBV18	TRBD2	NA	TRBJ2-1	CASSPQLAADEQFF	TGTGCCAGCTCACCACAGCTAGCGGCCGATGAGCAGTTCTTC
TRBV11-2	TRBD2	NA	TRBJ2-1	CASSLEREVHNEQFF	TGTGCCAGCAGCTTAGAACGGGAGGTCCACAATGAGCAGTTCTTC
TRBV18	TRBD2	few	TRBJ2-5	CASSSGRQETQYF	TGTGCCAGCTCTAGCGGGAGACAGGAGACCCAGTACTTC
TRBV18	TRBD1	NA	TRBJ1-3	CASSLSDRSSGNTIYF	TGTGCCAGCTCACTGTCGGACAGGAGCTCTGGAAACACCATATATTTT
TRBV4-2	NA	NA	TRBJ1-1	CASSQELSGAEAFF	TGTGCCAGCAGCCAAGAACTCTCCGGAGCTGAAGCTTTCTTT
TRBV7-6	TRBD2	NA	TRBJ2-3	CASSLGPSGTTDTQYF	TGTGCCAGCAGCTTAGGTCCTAGCGGGACTACAGATACGCAGTATTTT